The 6 T cell receptor beta chains reported below all come from one sample, sequenced in a study of cytomegalovirus exposure and HLA in healthy donors. Using immunoSEQ multiplex PCR, the repertoire was profiled, and TCRdb retains in-frame clones only, with some absent. The top ten clones hold about 2% of a sample with 100,000 to 150,000 clones, roughly nine tenths of them seen once. Specimen: PBMCs. The receptors shown here come from a woman aged 18-29 years in good health and CMV-seronegative.

The chain links TRBV18 to TRBJ1-1; D is uncertain. V was shortened by 6 bases and J by 10 bases, with 21 bases between the two germline ends. The CDR3 runs to 14 residues. Germline loops: CDR1 KGHSH, CDR2 LQKENI. CDR3 DNA sequence: TGTGCCAGCTCGGAGCAAAATTCCCGGGGTTTAGCTTTCTTT. This sequence encodes CASSEQNSRGLAFF.

The J gene is TRBJ2-2, the V gene TRBV10-3; D may be TRBD1 (6 bases). The V gene lost 6 bases and the J gene lost 2 bases, with 13 bases spanning the gap. Germline V gene sequence: CDR1 ENHRY, CDR2 SYGVKD. This CDR3 region has 15 residues. Here the CDR3 DNA reads TGTGCCATCAGCGAGAGGGGGTCTAACACCGGGGAGCTGTTTTTT. It translates to CAISERGSNTGELFF.

The V and J genes are TRBV7-9 and TRBJ2-7; D might be TRBD2 (5 bases). Deletions cut 1 base from V and 5 bases from J, with 9 bases between. Germline-derived CDR1 and CDR2 are SEHNR and FQNEAQ (reference sequence). The CDR3 contains 13 residues. CDR3 in DNA: TGTGCCAGCAGCTTAGTTACGGGGAACGAGCAGTACTTC. Amino acid sequence: CASSLVTGNEQYF.

The gene calls are TRBV5-4 and TRBJ2-1; D gene ambiguous. V was clipped by 0 bases and J by 0 bases, with 7 bases between them. Germline V CDR1 and CDR2: SGHNT, YYREEE (reference sequence). This CDR3 is 15 amino acids long. In nucleotides, the CDR3 is TGTGCCAGCAGCTTGGCGGTTAACTCCTACAATGAGCAGTTCTTC. Translation gives CASSLAVNSYNEQFF.

CDR3 amino acids: CATTRDSYEQYF. DNA of the CDR3: TGTGCAACAACCCGGGACTCCTACGAGCAGTACTTC. This chain uses TRBV7-2 with TRBJ2-7, with a possible D match to TRBD2 (5 bases). The germline V gene encodes CDR1 SGHTA and CDR2 FQGNSA. The CDR3 covers 12 residues.

The chain uses TRBV28 and TRBJ2-7, with 8 positions matching TRBD2. Trimming removed 4 bases from V and 3 bases from J; junction bases left unmatched: 11. CDR1 is MDHEN and CDR2 is SYDVKM in the germline V gene. This CDR3 has 16 amino acids. The CDR3 DNA follows: TGTGCCAGCAGTTCCGGGGGGGCGGGGGCCCTCTACGAGCAGTACTTC. It codes for CASSSGGAGALYEQYF. Looking up the rest from reference TRBV28 and TRBJ2-7 gives the full variable domain: DVKVTQSSRYLVKRTGEKVFLECVQDMDHENMFWYRQDPGLGLRLIYFSYDVKMKEKGDIPEGYSVSREKKERFSLILESASTNQTSMYLCASSSGGAGALYEQYFGPGTRLTVT.